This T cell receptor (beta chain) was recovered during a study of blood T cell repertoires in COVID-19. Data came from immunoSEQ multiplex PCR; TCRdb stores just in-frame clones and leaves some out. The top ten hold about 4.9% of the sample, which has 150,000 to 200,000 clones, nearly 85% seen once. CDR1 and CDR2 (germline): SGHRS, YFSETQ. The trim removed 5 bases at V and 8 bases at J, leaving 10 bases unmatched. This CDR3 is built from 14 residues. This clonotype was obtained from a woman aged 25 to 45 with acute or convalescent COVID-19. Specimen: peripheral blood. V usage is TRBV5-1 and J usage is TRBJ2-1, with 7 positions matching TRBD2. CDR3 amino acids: CASRGRESVDEQFF. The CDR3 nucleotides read TGCGCCAGCAGGGGGCGGGAGTCCGTCGATGAGCAGTTCTTC. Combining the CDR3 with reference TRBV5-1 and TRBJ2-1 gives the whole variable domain KAGVTQTPRYLIKTRGQQVTLSCSPISGHRSVSWYQQTPGQGLQFLFEYFSETQRNKGNFPGRFSGRQFSNSRSEMNVSTLELGDSALYLCASRGRESVDEQFFGPGTRLTVL.